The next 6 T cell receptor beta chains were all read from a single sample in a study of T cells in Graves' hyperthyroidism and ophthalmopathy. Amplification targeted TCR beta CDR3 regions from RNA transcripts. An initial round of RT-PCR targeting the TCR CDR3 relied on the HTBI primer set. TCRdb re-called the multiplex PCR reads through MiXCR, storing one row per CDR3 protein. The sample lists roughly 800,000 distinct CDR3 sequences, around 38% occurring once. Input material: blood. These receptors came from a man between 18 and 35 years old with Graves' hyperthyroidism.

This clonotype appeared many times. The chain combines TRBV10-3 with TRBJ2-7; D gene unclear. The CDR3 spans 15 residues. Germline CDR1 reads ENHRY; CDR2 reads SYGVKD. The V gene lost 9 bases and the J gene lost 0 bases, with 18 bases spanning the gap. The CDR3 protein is CAIRPETESSYEQYF. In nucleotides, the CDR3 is TGTGCCATACGGCCCGAGACCGAGAGCTCCTACGAGCAGTACTTC.

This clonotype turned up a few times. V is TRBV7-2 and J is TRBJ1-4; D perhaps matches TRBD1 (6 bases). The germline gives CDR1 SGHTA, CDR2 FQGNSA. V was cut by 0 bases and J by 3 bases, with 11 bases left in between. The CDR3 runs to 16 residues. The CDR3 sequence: CASSLANRAPNEKLFF. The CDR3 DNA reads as TGTGCCAGCAGCTTAGCCAACAGGGCCCCTAATGAAAAACTGTTTTTT.

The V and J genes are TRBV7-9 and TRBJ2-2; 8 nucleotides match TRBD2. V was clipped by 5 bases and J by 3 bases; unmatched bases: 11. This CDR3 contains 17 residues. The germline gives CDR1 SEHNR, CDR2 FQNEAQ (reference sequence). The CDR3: CASSPPGAGGYTGELFF. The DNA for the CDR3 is TGTGCCAGCAGCCCCCCGGGTGCGGGGGGATACACCGGGGAGCTGTTTTTT.

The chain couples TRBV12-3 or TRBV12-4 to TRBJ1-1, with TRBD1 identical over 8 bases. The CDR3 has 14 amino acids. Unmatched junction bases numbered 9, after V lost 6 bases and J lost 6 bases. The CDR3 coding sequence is TGTGCCAGCAGCCTGGACAGGGTTGACCCTGAAGCTTTCTTT. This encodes CASSLDRVDPEAFF.

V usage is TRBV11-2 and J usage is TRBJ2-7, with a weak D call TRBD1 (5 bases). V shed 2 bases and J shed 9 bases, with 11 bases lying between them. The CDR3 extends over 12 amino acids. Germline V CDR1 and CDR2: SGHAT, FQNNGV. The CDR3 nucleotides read TGTGCCAGCAGCTTACAGGGATTTCGGCAGTACTTC. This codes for CASSLQGFRQYF.

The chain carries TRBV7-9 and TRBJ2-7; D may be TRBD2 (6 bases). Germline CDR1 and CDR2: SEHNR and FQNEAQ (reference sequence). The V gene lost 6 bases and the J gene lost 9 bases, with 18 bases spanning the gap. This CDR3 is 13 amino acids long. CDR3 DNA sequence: TGTGCCAGCAGTTTAACTAGCCCTAAAGGGCAGTACTTC. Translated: CASSLTSPKGQYF.